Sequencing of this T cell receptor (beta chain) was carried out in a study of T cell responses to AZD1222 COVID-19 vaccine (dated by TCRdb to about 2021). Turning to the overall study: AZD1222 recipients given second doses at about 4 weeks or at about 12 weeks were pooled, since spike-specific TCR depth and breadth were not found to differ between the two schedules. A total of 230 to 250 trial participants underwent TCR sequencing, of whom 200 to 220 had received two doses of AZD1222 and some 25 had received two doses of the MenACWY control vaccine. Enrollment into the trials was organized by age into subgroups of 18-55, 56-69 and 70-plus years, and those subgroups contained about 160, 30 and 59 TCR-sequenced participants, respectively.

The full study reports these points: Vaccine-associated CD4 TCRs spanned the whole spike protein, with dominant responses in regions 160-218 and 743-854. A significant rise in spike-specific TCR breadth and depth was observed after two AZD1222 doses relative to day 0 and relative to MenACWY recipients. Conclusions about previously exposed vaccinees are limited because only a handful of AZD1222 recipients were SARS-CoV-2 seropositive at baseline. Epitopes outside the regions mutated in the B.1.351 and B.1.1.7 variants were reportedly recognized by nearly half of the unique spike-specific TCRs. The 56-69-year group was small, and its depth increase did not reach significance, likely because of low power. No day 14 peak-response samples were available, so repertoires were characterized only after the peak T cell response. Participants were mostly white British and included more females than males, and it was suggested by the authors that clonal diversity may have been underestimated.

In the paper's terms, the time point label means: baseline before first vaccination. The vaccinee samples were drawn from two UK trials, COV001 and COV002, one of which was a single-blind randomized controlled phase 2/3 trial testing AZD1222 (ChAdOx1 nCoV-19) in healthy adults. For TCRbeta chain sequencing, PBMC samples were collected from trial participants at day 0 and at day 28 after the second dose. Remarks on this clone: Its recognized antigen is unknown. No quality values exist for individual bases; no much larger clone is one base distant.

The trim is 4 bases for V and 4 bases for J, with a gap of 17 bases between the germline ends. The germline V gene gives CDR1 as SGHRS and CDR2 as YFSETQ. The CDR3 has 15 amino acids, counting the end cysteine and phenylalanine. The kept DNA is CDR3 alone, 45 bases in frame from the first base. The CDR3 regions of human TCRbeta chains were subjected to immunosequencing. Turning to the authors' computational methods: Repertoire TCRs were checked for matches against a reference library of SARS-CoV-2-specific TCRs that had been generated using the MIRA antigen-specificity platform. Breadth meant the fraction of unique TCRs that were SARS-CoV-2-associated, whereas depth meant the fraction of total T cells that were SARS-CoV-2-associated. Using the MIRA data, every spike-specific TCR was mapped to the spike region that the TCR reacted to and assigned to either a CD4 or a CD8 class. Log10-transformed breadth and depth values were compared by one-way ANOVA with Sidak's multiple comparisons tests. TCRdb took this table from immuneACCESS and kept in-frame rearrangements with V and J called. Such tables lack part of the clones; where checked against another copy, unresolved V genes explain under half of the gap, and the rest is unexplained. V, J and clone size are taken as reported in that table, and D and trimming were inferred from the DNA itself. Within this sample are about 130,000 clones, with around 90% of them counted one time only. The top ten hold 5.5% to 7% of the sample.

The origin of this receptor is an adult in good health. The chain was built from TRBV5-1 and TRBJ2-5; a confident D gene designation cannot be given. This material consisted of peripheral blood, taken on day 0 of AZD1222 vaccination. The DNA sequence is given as TGCGCCAGCAGCCGCTTGGGTGGAAGAGTAGAGACCCAGTACTTC. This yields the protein CASSRLGGRVETQYF.